Given below is one T cell receptor (beta chain) in context. The data were taken from a study of control samples from healthy donors and cancer patients. Data came from immunoSEQ multiplex PCR; TCRdb stores just in-frame clones and leaves some out. The sample records approximately 90,000 clones, 85% being singletons. The receptor was isolated from a man younger than 40 in good health. The material sequenced was blood.

The CDR3 loop reads CASSRDIPEAFF. The CDR3 DNA reads as TGTGCCAGCAGTAGGGACATCCCTGAAGCTTTCTTT. The chain combines TRBV2 with TRBJ1-1; possible D gene TRBD1, 6 bases. Per the germline V gene, CDR1 is SNHLY and CDR2 is FYNNEI. This CDR3 spans 12 amino acids. V lost 5 bases to trimming and J lost 6 bases, with 10 bases between them.